The 15 T cell receptor beta chains in this list originate from one sample, sequenced in a study of monozygotic twins with inflammatory bowel disease. With the 5' RACE reads reprocessed, TCRdb shows one record per CDR3 protein and no DNA. This sample contains just over 300,000 distinct CDR3 sequences. Sequencing used blood. These receptors all come from a human donor with ulcerative colitis or Crohn's disease, or a healthy co-twin of an affected twin (not recorded which).

The chain has TRBV28 and TRBJ2-3; lacking DNA, the TRBD2 call made by TCRdb goes unchecked. There are 17 residues in the CDR3. In germline, CDR1 is MDHEN, CDR2 SYDVKM. The CDR3: CASSPGLAGFSTDTQYF.

The chain carries TRBV5-1 and TRBJ1-2; the TCRdb call, TRBD1, lacks DNA for checking. The CDR3 loop spans 14 amino acids. The germline CDR1 and CDR2 sequences are SGHRS and YFSETQ. The CDR3 region is CASSLAAGNYGYTF.

This chain joins TRBV5-1 and TRBJ2-3; TCRdb names TRBD2, which stays unverified in the absence of DNA. This CDR3 comprises 16 residues. Germline loops: CDR1 SGHRS, CDR2 YFSETQ. The chain's CDR3 is CASSVLAGGQGDTQYF.

This chain connects TRBV27 to TRBJ1-1; there is no DNA to check the TCRdb D call of TRBD1. CDR3 length equals 14 residues. From germline, CDR1 is MNHEY and CDR2 SMNVEV (reference sequence). CDR3 protein: CASSLGFRSREAFF.

The chain is built from TRBV7-8 and TRBJ2-2; without DNA, the TCRdb call of TRBD2 cannot be checked. The V gene's germline CDR1 is SGHVS and CDR2 FQNEAQ. There are 19 residues in the CDR3. The chain's CDR3 is CASSLVITWLAENTGELFF.

V and J are TRBV28 and TRBJ1-3. The CDR3 has 14 amino acids. Germline V gene sequence: CDR1 MDHEN, CDR2 SYDVKM. CDR3 in amino acids: CASSLWEPRDTIYF.

The chain joins TRBV20-1 to TRBJ2-7. The CDR3 has 15 residues. CDR1 and CDR2 (germline): DFQATT, SNEGSKA (reference sequence). The CDR3 sequence: CSARQQIGRTYEQYF.

The chain links TRBV9 to TRBJ1-1. Germline-derived CDR1 and CDR2 are SGDLS and YYNGEE. The CDR3 sequence is 14 residues long. This CDR3 is CASSVGVPYTEAFF.

The chain carries TRBV29-1 and TRBJ2-5; TCRdb proposes TRBD2, but this gene call is untestable without DNA. The CDR3 is 14 amino acids. Germline CDR1 and CDR2: SQVTM and ANQGSEA. The CDR3 protein is CSTRTSGGQESQYF.

The chain carries TRBV14 and TRBJ2-5; TCRdb lists TRBD2, though no DNA is available to test this call. Germline CDR1 SGHDN, CDR2 FVKESK. CDR3 length: 18 residues. The CDR3 protein is CASSQVVGTSGGSETQYF.

The chain is built from TRBV20-1 and TRBJ2-1; with no DNA, the TCRdb D assignment of TRBD2 cannot be verified. CDR1 is DFQATT and CDR2 is SNEGSKA in the germline V gene (reference sequence). The CDR3 runs 16 residues. The CDR3 loop is CSARESVAGVYNEQFF.

CDR3 in amino acids: CASSTQTGGDSYNEQFF. The rearrangement links TRBV5-4 to TRBJ2-1; TCRdb's D call, TRBD1, is unchecked because there is no DNA. CDR3 length: 17 amino acids. CDR1 and CDR2 (germline): SGHNT, YYREEE (reference sequence).

This sequence joins TRBV11-2 and TRBJ2-3. CDR1 and CDR2 (germline): SGHAT, FQNNGV. CDR3 length: 14 residues. CDR3 sequence: CASSPLVGTDTQYF.

The chain uses TRBV6-1 and TRBJ2-3; there is no DNA to check the TCRdb D call of TRBD2. From germline, CDR1 is MNHNS and CDR2 SASEGT. The CDR3 is 18 amino acids. The CDR3 loop reads CASSDPGLAGARGDTQYF.

The V and J genes are TRBV7-2 and TRBJ2-1; TCRdb selects TRBD1, and the lack of DNA leaves this call unchecked. Germline V lookup: CDR1 SGHTA, CDR2 FQGNSA. The CDR3 runs 15 residues. The CDR3 spells CASSPPSAGSTGQLF.